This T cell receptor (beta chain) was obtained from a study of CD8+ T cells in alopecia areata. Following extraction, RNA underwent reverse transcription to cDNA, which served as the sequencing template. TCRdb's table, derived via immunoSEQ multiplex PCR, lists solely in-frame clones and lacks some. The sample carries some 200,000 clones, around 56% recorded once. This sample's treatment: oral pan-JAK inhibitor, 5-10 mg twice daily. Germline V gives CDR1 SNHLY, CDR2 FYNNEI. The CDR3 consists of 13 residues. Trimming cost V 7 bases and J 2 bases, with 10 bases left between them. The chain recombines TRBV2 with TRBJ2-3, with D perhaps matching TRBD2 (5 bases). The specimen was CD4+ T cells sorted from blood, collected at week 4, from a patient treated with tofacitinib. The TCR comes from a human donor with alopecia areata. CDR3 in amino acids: CASNSGPTDTQYF. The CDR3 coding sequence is TGTGCCAGCAACAGCGGCCCCACAGATACGCAGTATTTT.